The 24 T cell receptor beta chains listed next were all sequenced from one sample in a study of blood T cell repertoires in COVID-19. Using immunoSEQ multiplex PCR, the repertoire was profiled, and TCRdb retains in-frame clones only, with some absent. The sample carries about 240,000 clones, approximately 85% recorded once. Specimen: peripheral blood. All receptors derive from a woman in her sixties with active or convalescent COVID-19.

The V and J genes are TRBV7-3 and TRBJ2-2; TRBD2 aligns across 11 bases. This CDR3 has 16 amino acids. J was trimmed by 0 bases and V by 5 bases; bases with no gene match: 2. From germline, CDR1 is SGHTA and CDR2 FQGTGA. CDR3 in amino acids: CASSLAGGPNTGELFF. The CDR3 DNA follows: TGTGCCAGCAGCCTAGCGGGGGGCCCGAACACCGGGGAGCTGTTTTTT.

The V call is TRBV12-3 or TRBV12-4, the J call TRBJ2-1; 10 bases agree with TRBD2. V shed 3 bases, J shed 15 bases, and the junction held 8 bases outside the gene matches. This CDR3 is 13 amino acids long. This CDR3 reads CASSLALAGKGFF. CDR3 nucleotide sequence: TGTGCCAGCAGTTTGGCACTAGCGGGGAAGGGGTTCTTC.

In this sample, this clone turned up once. DNA for the CDR3: TGTGCCAGCAGTGGGGACTTTCCCTACGAGCAGTACTTC. Translating gives CASSGDFPYEQYF. The chain has TRBV2 and TRBJ2-7, with D possibly matching TRBD2 (6 bases). The length of the CDR3 is 13 residues. Deletions cut 4 bases from V and 2 bases from J, with 9 bases between. Germline values: CDR1 SNHLY, CDR2 FYNNEI. The variable domain in full, completed from reference TRBV2 and TRBJ2-7, reads EPEVTQTPSHQVTQMGQEVILRCVPISNHLYFYWYRQILGQKVEFLVSFYNNEISEKSEIFDDQFSVERPDGSNFTLKIRSTKLEDSAMYFCASSGDFPYEQYFGPGTRLTVT.

The gene calls are TRBV7-9 and TRBJ2-3, with TRBD2 matching over 10 bases. The CDR3 is 17 amino acids. Germline CDR1 is SEHNR and CDR2 is FQNEAQ (reference sequence). With 5 bases clipped from V and 0 bases from J, the junction kept 8 bases outside the gene matches. CDR3 loop: CASSPGLAGASTDTQYF. CDR3 sequence (DNA): TGTGCCAGCAGCCCCGGGCTAGCGGGGGCTAGCACAGATACGCAGTATTTT.

This rearrangement joins TRBV7-9 to TRBJ1-5, with a possible D match to TRBD1 (6 bases). This CDR3 spans 15 amino acids. V lost 5 bases and J 5 bases, leaving 16 bases between the germline ends. CDR1 SEHNR and CDR2 FQNEAQ come from the germline V gene (reference sequence). The CDR3 protein is CASSQLGTRDQPQHF. CDR3 sequence (DNA): TGTGCCAGCAGCCAGTTGGGGACACGGGATCAGCCCCAGCATTTT.

The chain has TRBV2 and TRBJ2-3, with 10 bases that match TRBD2. V trimming: 6 bases; J trimming: 0 bases; junction bases outside the gene matches: 3. CDR3 size: 15 residues. The germline V gene encodes CDR1 SNHLY and CDR2 FYNNEI. In DNA form, the CDR3 reads TGTGCCAGCAGCGTAGCGGGGGGTAGCACAGATACGCAGTATTTT. This encodes CASSVAGGSTDTQYF.

The chain couples TRBV3-1 (or the pseudogene TRBV3-2) to TRBJ2-3; 11 bases are shared with TRBD2. The germline V gene encodes CDR1 LGHDT and CDR2 YNNKEL (reference sequence). V gave up 3 bases and J gave up 2 bases; unmatched junction bases: 1. The CDR3 has 15 amino acids. CDR3 sequence reads: CASSQGLADTDTQYF. DNA for the CDR3: TGTGCCAGCAGCCAGGGACTAGCGGACACAGATACGCAGTATTTT.

This chain joins TRBV2 and TRBJ1-5; a weak D match, TRBD1 (6 bases). There are 13 residues in the CDR3. V was shortened by 3 bases and J by 9 bases, with 12 bases between the two germline ends. From germline, CDR1 is SNHLY and CDR2 FYNNEI. CDR3 coding DNA: TGTGCCAGCAGTGACAGGGGCGAGGGGCCCCAGCATTTT. Translation: CASSDRGEGPQHF.

The V call is TRBV5-1, the J call TRBJ1-4, with D maybe TRBD1 (5 bases). The V end lost 4 bases, the J end lost 0 bases, and 19 bases lay between the germline ends. This CDR3 is 18 amino acids long. Looked up from germline, CDR1 is SGHRS and CDR2 is YFSETQ. CDR3 region: CASSRTIQSGPTNEKLFF. CDR3 in DNA: TGCGCCAGCAGCCGGACGATACAATCAGGGCCAACTAATGAAAAACTGTTTTTT. Full variable domain (outside the CDR3, taken from reference TRBV5-1 and TRBJ1-4): KAGVTQTPRYLIKTRGQQVTLSCSPISGHRSVSWYQQTPGQGLQFLFEYFSETQRNKGNFPGRFSGRQFSNSRSEMNVSTLELGDSALYLCASSRTIQSGPTNEKLFFGSGTQLSVL.

The rearrangement joins TRBV7-9 to TRBJ2-2; D is unresolved. Trimming stripped 0 bases from V and 4 bases from J, with 6 bases between. There are 14 residues in the CDR3. Per germline, CDR1 SEHNR and CDR2 FQNEAQ (reference sequence). DNA for the CDR3: TGTGCCAGCAGCTTAGCGCTAAGCACCGGGGAGCTGTTTTTT. Encoded protein: CASSLALSTGELFF.

The J gene is TRBJ2-2, the V gene TRBV3-1 (or the pseudogene TRBV3-2); D not certain. Germline V gives CDR1 LGHDT, CDR2 YNNKEL (reference sequence). Between the trimmed V and J ends, which lost 3 bases and 4 bases, there was a span of 9 bases. The CDR3 is made up of 14 amino acids. Here the CDR3 reads CASSHRRSTGELFF. The CDR3 nucleotides read TGTGCCAGCAGCCACAGGCGAAGCACCGGGGAGCTGTTTTTT.

The J gene is TRBJ1-2, the V gene TRBV6-5; unclear D gene. The V end was cut by 6 bases, the J end by 8 bases, with 16 bases between. The CDR3 spans 13 residues. Germline V gene lookup returns CDR1 MNHEY and CDR2 SVGAGI. The CDR3 region is CASREEPLEGYTF. For the CDR3, the DNA is TGTGCCAGCAGGGAGGAGCCCCTCGAGGGCTACACCTTC.

The chain joins TRBV3-1 (or the pseudogene TRBV3-2) to TRBJ1-1; D unclear. The CDR3 covers 13 residues. Trimming took off 6 bases at V and 4 bases at J, with 12 bases between the two ends. The germline CDR1 and CDR2 sequences are LGHDT and YNNKEL (reference sequence). This CDR3 reads CASSGGWGTEAFF. The CDR3 DNA reads as TGTGCCAGCAGTGGAGGGTGGGGCACTGAAGCTTTCTTT.

This clone was observed a single time. The chain joins TRBV7-2 to TRBJ2-5, with 7 bases lining up with TRBD1. Germline V gives CDR1 SGHTA, CDR2 FQGNSA. The V segment lost 6 bases and the J segment 2 bases; nucleotides outside the gene matches: 9. This CDR3 spans 15 amino acids. For the CDR3, the DNA is TGTGCCAGCAGTCCCGACAGGGTACGGCAAGAGACCCAGTACTTC. This translates into CASSPDRVRQETQYF.

The chain links TRBV6-6 to TRBJ2-1; 10 bases are a match to TRBD2. With V trimmed by 2 bases and J by 6 bases, 4 bases remained unmatched. This CDR3 spans 15 amino acids. Germline-derived CDR1 and CDR2 are MNHNY and SVGAGI (reference sequence). The CDR3 nucleotides read TGTGCCAGCAGTTACGCTAGCGGGGGAGGCAATGAGCAGTTCTTC. Amino acids: CASSYASGGGNEQFF.

The chain uses TRBV3-1 (or the pseudogene TRBV3-2) and TRBJ2-1; the D gene is possibly TRBD1 (6 bases). Trimming cost V 0 bases and J 0 bases, with 21 bases left between them. The V gene's germline CDR1 is LGHDT and CDR2 YNNKEL (reference sequence). CDR3 length: 20 amino acids. The CDR3 nucleotides read TGTGCCAGCAGCCAAGACCAACCCCGGGACACAAGCGTCTCCTACAATGAGCAGTTCTTC. This gives the protein CASSQDQPRDTSVSYNEQFF.

The V and J genes are TRBV2 and TRBJ1-3, with D perhaps TRBD1 (5 bases). V lost 3 bases to trimming and J lost 4 bases, with 10 bases between them. CDR3 size: 14 residues. The germline CDR1 and CDR2 sequences are SNHLY and FYNNEI. The CDR3 DNA is TGTGCCAGCAGTGACGGGGACTCGGGAAACACCATATATTTT. This sequence encodes CASSDGDSGNTIYF. Full variable domain (outside the CDR3, taken from reference TRBV2 and TRBJ1-3): EPEVTQTPSHQVTQMGQEVILRCVPISNHLYFYWYRQILGQKVEFLVSFYNNEISEKSEIFDDQFSVERPDGSNFTLKIRSTKLEDSAMYFCASSDGDSGNTIYFGEGSWLTVV.

The rearrangement uses TRBV6-5 and TRBJ2-1, with 9 nucleotides matching TRBD2. The trim removed 2 bases at V and 9 bases at J, leaving 5 bases unmatched. The CDR3 is made up of 14 amino acids. Germline CDR1 MNHEY, CDR2 SVGAGI. The CDR3 reads CASSYRRGGFEQFF. In nucleotides, the CDR3 is TGTGCCAGCAGTTACAGGCGGGGGGGCTTTGAGCAGTTCTTC.

This CDR3 is CASSFGPGSNQPQHF. The DNA for the CDR3 is TGTGCCAGCAGTTTTGGGCCAGGGTCGAATCAGCCCCAGCATTTT. The rearrangement links TRBV27 to TRBJ1-5, with D perhaps matching TRBD1 (5 bases). The CDR3 spans 15 residues. Germline lookup yields CDR1 MNHEY and CDR2 SMNVEV (reference sequence). V was clipped by 3 bases and J by 4 bases, with 13 bases between them.

This clone has only one observation. The genes are TRBV27 and TRBJ1-4, with 11 bases identical to TRBD1. The CDR3 covers 17 residues. CDR1 is MNHEY and CDR2 is SMNVEV in the germline V gene (reference sequence). Trimming cost V 5 bases and J 8 bases; bases outside gene matches: 13. In DNA form, the CDR3 reads TGTGCCAGCAGTCCTCCCAGGGGACAGGGGGGAGGCGAAAAACTGTTTTTT. Translated: CASSPPRGQGGGEKLFF.

V gene TRBV12-5 combines with J gene TRBJ1-2; D gene uncertain. Germline CDR1 and CDR2: LGHNT and FRNRAP. The CDR3 is 12 amino acids. V was pared by 2 bases and J by 4 bases, with 5 bases between. The CDR3 DNA reads as TGTGCTAGTGGTTTGTACGGCTATGGCTACACCTTC. Its translation: CASGLYGYGYTF.

This chain connects TRBV7-2 to TRBJ1-4, with 8 bases fitting TRBD1. CDR1 and CDR2 from the germline V gene are SGHTA and FQGNSA. The CDR3 sequence is 14 residues long. V shed 5 bases and J 7 bases; nucleotides not matched to a gene: 6. The CDR3 DNA reads as TGTGCCAGCAGCCTCGACAGGGGTAGTGAAAAACTGTTTTTT. This sequence encodes CASSLDRGSEKLFF.

V usage is TRBV30 and J usage is TRBJ1-1, with no clear D. Germline V lookup: CDR1 GTSNPN, CDR2 SVGIG (reference sequence). CDR3 size: 11 residues. V was cut by 3 bases and J by 8 bases, with 10 bases left in between. In DNA form, the CDR3 reads TGTGCCTGGAGCCCTGGGAGAGAAGCTTTCTTT. Protein product: CAWSPGREAFF.

J is TRBJ2-1 and V is TRBV14, with D perhaps matching TRBD2 (6 bases). Germline CDR1 reads SGHDN; CDR2 reads FVKESK. With 6 bases removed from V and 1 base from J, the gap between germline ends came to 13 bases. This CDR3 is 15 amino acids long. The CDR3 nucleotides are TGTGCCAGCAGTCCTCAGACTAGTTCCTACAATGAGCAGTTCTTC. Protein: CASSPQTSSYNEQFF.